Following are 29 T cell receptor beta chains from one sample sequenced in a study of identical twins. MiXCR, run by TCRdb on the 5' RACE reads, gives a single entry per CDR3 protein. This table has fewer than 450,000 distinct CDR3 sequences, 7% to 9.5% appearing once. Sequencing was done on a sample of naive T cells sorted from blood. These receptors all come from a woman between 45 and 65 years old in good health.

The chain links TRBV12-3 or TRBV12-4 to TRBJ1-5; no clear D. The CDR3 has 15 amino acids. Deletions cut 5 bases from V and 1 base from J, with 12 bases between. The CDR3 sequence is CASSTWRESNQPQHF. CDR3 in DNA: TGTGCCAGCAGTACCTGGCGGGAGAGCAATCAGCCCCAGCATTTT.

This clonotype was observed a handful of times. This chain uses TRBV6-1 with TRBJ1-2, with 7 bases aligning to TRBD1. Per the germline V gene, CDR1 is MNHNS and CDR2 is SASEGT. This CDR3 spans 15 amino acids. V lost 3 bases and J lost 3; bases outside the gene matches: 7. The CDR3 DNA sequence: TGTGCCAGCAGTGAGACACCGGGACAGTACTATGGCTACACCTTC. It encodes CASSETPGQYYGYTF.

This clonotype was seen only a few times. CDR3 sequence (DNA): TGCGCCAGCAGCAAGGTATCCCAAGAGACCCAGTACTTC. It specifies CASSKVSQETQYF. The chain couples TRBV4-1 to TRBJ2-5; D is unclear. Germline V gives CDR1 MGHRA, CDR2 YSYEKL. V gave up 5 bases and J gave up 1 base, with 8 bases separating them. The CDR3 is made up of 13 amino acids.

This clonotype has just a few counts. This chain joins TRBV24-1 and TRBJ2-3; D perhaps matches TRBD2 (5 bases). CDR1 KGHDR and CDR2 SFDVKD come from the germline V gene. With 9 bases removed from V and 2 bases from J, the gap between germline ends came to 11 bases. The CDR3 consists of 13 residues. The CDR3 is CATGQRTTDTQYF. CDR3 nucleotides: TGTGCCACCGGGCAGCGGACCACAGATACGCAGTATTTT.

This chain links TRBV24-1 with TRBJ2-7, with TRBD1 as a possible D gene (7 bases). Looked up from germline, CDR1 is KGHDR and CDR2 is SFDVKD. CDR3 length equals 16 residues. V lost 3 bases and J 0 bases, leaving 14 bases between the germline ends. The CDR3 loop is CATSDGRTGSSYEQYF. The CDR3 nucleotides read TGTGCCACCAGTGATGGGAGGACAGGAAGCTCCTACGAGCAGTACTTC.

This clonotype was counted ten times or more. The rearrangement uses TRBV12-3 or TRBV12-4 and TRBJ1-1, with unresolved D. The CDR3 has 14 amino acids. Trimming shortened V by 2 bases and J by 6 bases, and 13 bases separated the two germline ends. The CDR3 DNA reads TGTGCCAGCAGTTTAAACCCGGCCGGCTCTGAAGCTTTCTTT. Protein product: CASSLNPAGSEAFF.

As concerns this clonotype: A much larger clone differs by one base, so this may be a read error. The chain links TRBV7-8 to TRBJ2-1; D possibly corresponds to TRBD2 (6 bases). CDR3 size: 17 residues. The germline V gene has CDR1 SGHVS and CDR2 FQNEAQ. The CDR3 nucleotides are TGTGCCAGCAGCTTAGCGTTGGGGCTAGCGCACTACAATGGGCAGTTCTTC. Translation gives CASSLALGLAHYNGQFF.

This clonotype showed up just a few times. The J gene is TRBJ2-7, the V gene TRBV14, with TRBD2 matching over 10 bases. This CDR3 region has 14 residues. V trimming: 8 bases; J trimming: 0 bases; junction bases outside the gene matches: 4. Per germline, CDR1 SGHDN and CDR2 FVKESK. In DNA, the CDR3 is TGTGCCAGCTCTCTAGCGGGAGCCTCCTACGAGCAGTACTTC. Amino acid sequence: CASSLAGASYEQYF.

The rearrangement links TRBV12-5 to TRBJ2-7; TRBD2 matches at 10 bases. The CDR3 has 15 residues. CDR1 and CDR2 from the germline V gene are LGHNT and FRNRAP. V lost 4 bases and J lost 4; bases outside the gene matches: 7. CDR3 DNA sequence: TGTGCTAGTGGTTCTCCCTCGACTAGCGGGTACGAGCAGTACGTC. Its protein is CASGSPSTSGYEQYV.

The table lists this clonotype with a few counts. The chain links TRBV29-1 to TRBJ2-7; D gene ambiguous. This CDR3 has 12 amino acids. Trimming stripped 1 base from V and 4 bases from J, with 8 bases between. Per the germline V gene, CDR1 is SQVTM and CDR2 is ANQGSEA. The CDR3 loop is CSVEVSGYEQYF. CDR3 DNA: TGCAGCGTTGAAGTGTCTGGGTACGAGCAGTACTTC.

This clonotype turned up a few times. This sequence joins TRBV3-1 and TRBJ2-3, with a tentative D call TRBD1 (5 bases). The CDR3 sequence is 16 residues long. The germline CDR1 and CDR2 sequences are LGHDT and YNNKEL (reference sequence). The ends were cut back, 4 bases at V and 0 bases at J, with 14 bases in the middle. This chain's CDR3 is CASSPSTAPSTDTQYF. CDR3 nucleotides: TGTGCCAGCAGCCCTTCGACAGCTCCTAGCACAGATACGCAGTATTTT.

This chain connects TRBV12-3 or TRBV12-4 to TRBJ1-1, with D possibly TRBD1 on 6 matching bases. V was pared by 4 bases and J by 7 bases, with 19 bases between. This CDR3 has 15 residues. The CDR3: CASSSRLGGRGEAFF. The CDR3 nucleotides read TGTGCCAGCAGTTCCCGTTTAGGGGGTAGAGGTGAAGCTTTCTTT.

This clonotype turned up a few times. The DNA for the CDR3 is TGTGCCACCAGCAAGCGGGAGAGCTCCTACAATGAGCAGTTCTTC. It translates to CATSKRESSYNEQFF. The chain couples TRBV15 to TRBJ2-1, with 8 bases fitting TRBD2. V shed 4 bases and J 0 bases; nucleotides not matched to a gene: 2. Germline V gene lookup returns CDR1 LNHNV and CDR2 YYDKDF (reference sequence). The CDR3 length is 15 residues. The whole variable domain, remainder taken from reference TRBV15 and TRBJ2-1, is DAMVIQNPRYQVTQFGKPVTLSCSQTLNHNVMYWYQQKSSQAPKLLFHYYDKDFNNEADTPDNFQSRRPNTSFCFLDIRSPGLGDTAMYLCATSKRESSYNEQFFGPGTRLTVL.

The table lists this clonotype with a few counts. The rearrangement joins TRBV5-1 to TRBJ2-4; the match to TRBD2 covers 13 bases. The junction had 19 bases not matched to a gene; V was cut back by 4 bases and J by 0 bases. The germline gives CDR1 SGHRS, CDR2 YFSETQ. The CDR3 runs 22 residues. The CDR3 region is CASSGGTSGNPPVPLAKNIQYF. DNA of the CDR3: TGCGCCAGCAGCGGCGGGACTAGCGGGAATCCACCCGTCCCCCTAGCCAAAAACATTCAGTACTTC.

V and J are TRBV6-5 and TRBJ1-5; TRBD1 aligns across 9 bases. This CDR3 is built from 14 residues. The J segment lost 3 bases and the V segment lost 5 bases, leaving 2 bases of the junction unmatched. The germline gives CDR1 MNHEY, CDR2 SVGAGI. CDR3 sequence (DNA): TGTGCCAGCAGTCGACAGGGGGACAATCAGCCCCAGCATTTT. It specifies CASSRQGDNQPQHF.

This clonotype was seen a handful of times. V and J are TRBV2 and TRBJ2-6; D gene ambiguous. V lost 3 bases and J 0 bases, leaving 9 bases between the germline ends. The V gene's germline CDR1 is SNHLY and CDR2 FYNNEI. This CDR3 is 16 amino acids long. CDR3 residues: CASSEVGFSGANVLTF. The CDR3 DNA sequence: TGTGCCAGCAGTGAGGTCGGATTCTCTGGGGCCAACGTCCTGACTTTC.

The chain's CDR3 is CASRPPGVSGELFF. For the CDR3, the DNA is TGTGCCAGCAGGCCTCCGGGAGTCTCGGGGGAGCTGTTTTTT. The chain carries TRBV12-3 or TRBV12-4 and TRBJ2-2; tentative D call: TRBD2 (6 bases). This CDR3 region has 14 residues. The V end was cut by 6 bases, the J end by 8 bases, with 16 bases between.

The V call is TRBV2, the J call TRBJ2-2; 7 bases are a match to TRBD1. This CDR3 has 15 amino acids. Germline assignment: CDR1 SNHLY and CDR2 FYNNEI. The J segment lost 6 bases and the V segment lost 7 bases, leaving 11 bases of the junction unmatched. The CDR3: CASNIRDRAAGELFF. The CDR3 nucleotides are TGTGCCAGCAATATCCGTGACAGGGCTGCCGGGGAGCTGTTTTTT.

In this sample, this clonotype turned up many times. The chain couples TRBV24-1 to TRBJ2-1; TRBD1 is a possible D gene (6 bases). Deletions cut 7 bases from V and 2 bases from J, with 11 bases between. The CDR3 totals 14 residues. CDR1 is KGHDR and CDR2 is SFDVKD in the germline V gene. The CDR3 protein is CATRPTGPYNEQFF. The CDR3 DNA reads as TGTGCCACCAGGCCGACAGGACCCTACAATGAGCAGTTCTTC.

This clonotype showed up just a few times. This chain joins TRBV10-1 and TRBJ2-3, with D maybe TRBD1 (5 bases). The CDR3 sequence is 13 residues long. Trimming removed 4 bases at V and 5 bases at J, with 10 bases between. Germline V CDR1 and CDR2: WNHNN, SYGVQD (reference sequence). The CDR3 here is CASSGRAVDTQYF. DNA for the CDR3: TGCGCCAGCAGTGGCAGGGCGGTAGATACGCAGTATTTT.

In the case of this clonotype: A read error may explain this, as a much larger clone is one base away. V is TRBV28 and J is TRBJ1-1; D not certain. Germline V CDR1 and CDR2: MDHEN, SYDVKM. Trimming took 10 bases from V and 1 from J, leaving 10 bases between them. CDR3 size: 12 residues. CDR3 coding DNA: TGTGCCACCCAGGCGGGGAACACTGAAGCTTTCTTT. This gives the protein CATQAGNTEAFF.

V gene TRBV6-2 or TRBV6-3 combines with J gene TRBJ2-1, with D tentatively TRBD1 or TRBD2 (6 bases each). The V end lost 2 bases, the J end lost 5 bases, and 7 bases lay between the germline ends. The CDR3 sequence is 13 residues long. The germline gives CDR1 MNHEY, CDR2 SVGEGT. The DNA of the CDR3 is TGTGCCAGCAGTTACGGGGGGCACAATGAGCAGTTCTTC. The encoded protein is CASSYGGHNEQFF.

This clonotype has more than one count but fewer than ten. This could be a read error, since a much larger clone is one nucleotide away. V is TRBV12-3 or TRBV12-4 and J is TRBJ2-2; no reliable D call. With 7 bases removed from V and 3 bases from J, the gap between germline ends came to 3 bases. This CDR3 is 11 amino acids long. The CDR3 loop is CASTDTGELFF. Here the CDR3 DNA reads TGTGCCAGCACTGACACCGGGGAGCTGTTTTTT.

The V gene is TRBV3-1, the J gene TRBJ2-2, with D uncertain. Germline V gives CDR1 LGHDT, CDR2 YNNKEL (reference sequence). The CDR3 is 15 residues long. Trimming took 1 base from V and 2 from J, leaving 8 bases between them. DNA of the CDR3: TGTGCCAGCAGCCAAGCCTCCGACAACACCGGGGAGCTGTTTTTT. This translates into CASSQASDNTGELFF.

This clonotype has only a few counts. CDR3 loop: CASSRRTSGRTYNEQFF. The CDR3 nucleotides are TGTGCCAGCAGTCGCCGGACTAGCGGGAGGACGTACAATGAGCAGTTCTTC. The chain is built from TRBV3-1 and TRBJ2-1; TRBD2 aligns across 14 bases. This CDR3 is built from 17 residues. V was clipped by 6 bases and J by 4 bases; unmatched bases: 8. Germline CDR1 is LGHDT and CDR2 is YNNKEL (reference sequence).

The V gene is TRBV11-1, the J gene TRBJ1-1, with unresolved D. V gave up 1 base and J gave up 1 base, with 13 bases separating them. Germline CDR1 is SGHAT and CDR2 is FQDESV (reference sequence). The CDR3 sequence is 16 residues long. DNA of the CDR3: TGTGCCAGCAGCTTAGACGCAGGAGGGCCGAACACTGAAGCTTTCTTT. Translating gives CASSLDAGGPNTEAFF.

The chain couples TRBV11-2 to TRBJ2-5, with 9 bases that match TRBD1. Per the germline V gene, CDR1 is SGHAT and CDR2 is FQNNGV. V gave up 5 bases and J gave up 5 bases; unmatched junction bases: 12. The CDR3 length is 16 residues. CDR3 in DNA: TGTGCCAGCAGCCCCTACTGGGACAGGGATGTGGAGACCCAGTACTTC. Its translation: CASSPYWDRDVETQYF.

This chain links TRBV12-3 or TRBV12-4 with TRBJ2-5, with D uncertain. There are 14 residues in the CDR3. Trimming removed 1 base at V and 2 bases at J, with 8 bases between. In nucleotides, the CDR3 is TGTGCCAGCAGTTTAGTGGCGCAACAAGAGACCCAGTACTTC. Its translation is CASSLVAQQETQYF.

This clonotype was seen a few times. V usage is TRBV6-1 and J usage is TRBJ2-7, with TRBD1 identical over 9 bases. Germline lookup yields CDR1 MNHNS and CDR2 SASEGT. The ends lost 3 bases at V and 1 base at J; junction bases unmatched: 10. The CDR3 extends over 17 amino acids. The CDR3 DNA follows: TGTGCCAGCAGTGATTGGTCTGGAGGGACAGGGTCCTACGAGCAGTACGTC. This sequence encodes CASSDWSGGTGSYEQYV.